This is a list of T cell receptor beta chains from one sample in a study of beta chain features in type 1 diabetes. TCRdb's copy holds only in-frame clones and misses some; the assay was immunoSEQ multiplex PCR. The sample holds a few hundred thousand clones, about 25% seen once. Sample: central memory CD4+ T cells from blood. Receptors were obtained from a man aged 25 to 40 in good health. Both conserved end residues are part of each CDR3. A D gene is named only where the DNA matches it firmly. Where a row states a size, it is once, few, many or the class of an expanded clone; other rows omit it.

clone_size	d_call	v_call	j_call	cdr3_nt	cdr3_aa
NA	NA	TRBV4-1	TRBJ2-7	TGCGCCAGCAGCCAAGAACGTCGGAAATTGCCCGACGAGCAGTACTTC	CASSQERRKLPDEQYF
few	NA	TRBV5-1	TRBJ2-2	TGCGCCAGCAGCCTGAACGGCGGGGAGCTGTTTTTT	CASSLNGGELFF
NA	NA	TRBV5-1	TRBJ2-1	TGCGCCAGCAGCCCCCAGGGGAGCTCCTACAATGAGCAGTTCTTC	CASSPQGSSYNEQFF
NA	TRBD1	TRBV25-1	TRBJ2-7	TGTGCCAGCGGACAGGGATGGGACGAGCAGTACTTC	CASGQGWDEQYF
NA	NA	TRBV2	TRBJ2-7	TGTGCCAGCGGAGGAGAGGTCTACGAGCAGTACTTC	CASGGEVYEQYF
few	NA	TRBV5-4	TRBJ2-3	TGTGCCAGCAGCTTGGGGAGCTCGGGCACAGATACGCAGTATTTT	CASSLGSSGTDTQYF
NA	NA	TRBV7-2	TRBJ2-5	TGTGCCAGCAGCCGCCAGGGTGGGGAGACCCAGTACTTC	CASSRQGGETQYF
NA	NA	TRBV7-2	TRBJ1-2	TGTGCCAGCAGGAATCGGGGGTCGGGCTACACCTTC	CASRNRGSGYTF
NA	TRBD2	TRBV6-5	TRBJ2-7	TGTGCCAGCAGTCCACTAGCGGGAGGAAGGTACGAGCAGTACTTC	CASSPLAGGRYEQYF
NA	TRBD2	TRBV7-2	TRBJ2-7	TGTGCCAGCAGCTTAGGGCTAGCGGACCTTTACGAGCAGTACTTC	CASSLGLADLYEQYF
NA	NA	TRBV7-2	TRBJ1-1	TGTGCCAGCAGCTTAGATTGGGCAGTTAACACTGAAGCTTTCTTT	CASSLDWAVNTEAFF
NA	NA	TRBV15	TRBJ2-7	TGTGCCACCAGCAGAGACTATTACGAGCAGTACTTC	CATSRDYYEQYF
NA	TRBD1	TRBV2	TRBJ2-7	TGTGCCAGCAGGAGGACAGGGGGACGCTCGAGCTCCTACGAGCAGTACTTC	CASRRTGGRSSSYEQYF
NA	TRBD1	TRBV5-4	TRBJ2-6	TGTGCCAGCAGCCATCCGGGACAGGGGTCGGGGCCCTCTGGGGCCAACGTCCTGACTTTC	CASSHPGQGSGPSGANVLTF
few	NA	TRBV28	TRBJ2-7	TGTGCCAGCAGTTTATACCAGTCCTACGAGCAGTACTTC	CASSLYQSYEQYF
NA	TRBD1	TRBV5-1	TRBJ2-6	TGCGCCAGCAGCGCGACAGGGAGCGGGGCCAACGTCCTGACTTTC	CASSATGSGANVLTF
NA	NA	TRBV5-1	TRBJ2-2	TGCGCCAGCAGCTCCCAGGGTAACACCGGGGAGCTGTTTTTT	CASSSQGNTGELFF
NA	NA	TRBV5-5	TRBJ1-5	TGTGCCAGCAGCTCGAGGGATAGCAATCAGCCCCAGCATTTT	CASSSRDSNQPQHF
NA	NA	TRBV5-8	TRBJ2-1	TGTGCCAGCATCTCCTTCGGGTTGCGTCTTTACAATGAGCAGTTCTTC	CASISFGLRLYNEQFF
few	TRBD2	TRBV7-9	TRBJ2-1	TGTGCCAGCAGCCCTCACGGACTAGCGGGGGACAACAATGAGCAGTTCTTC	CASSPHGLAGDNNEQFF